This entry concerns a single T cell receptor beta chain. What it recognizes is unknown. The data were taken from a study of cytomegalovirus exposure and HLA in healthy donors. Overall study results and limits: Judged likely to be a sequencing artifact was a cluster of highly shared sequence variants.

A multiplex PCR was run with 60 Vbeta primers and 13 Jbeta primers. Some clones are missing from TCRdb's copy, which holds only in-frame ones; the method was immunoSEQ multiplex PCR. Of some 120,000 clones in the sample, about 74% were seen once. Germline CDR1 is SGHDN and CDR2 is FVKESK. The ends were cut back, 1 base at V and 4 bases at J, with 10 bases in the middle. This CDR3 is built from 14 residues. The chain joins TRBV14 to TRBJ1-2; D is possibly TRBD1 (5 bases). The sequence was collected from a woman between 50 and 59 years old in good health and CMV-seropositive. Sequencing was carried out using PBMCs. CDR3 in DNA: TGTGCCAGCAGCCAAGTCACAGGAATCTATGGCTACACCTTC. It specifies CASSQVTGIYGYTF.